This T cell receptor (beta chain) is from a study of beta chain features in type 1 diabetes. Sorting with CD45RO/CCR7/CD25/CD127/CD95/CD27 yielded naive, central memory, regulatory and stem-like memory CD4+ cells. Every sorted population was more than 95% pure. The CDR3 runs to 17 residues. Investigators reverse transcribed all isolated RNA, so they sequenced expressed TCRB transcripts. Method: immunoSEQ multiplex PCR; TCRdb's copy keeps in-frame clones and lacks some. The table has hundreds of thousands of clones, roughly 16% seen once. The specimen was naive CD4+ T cells from blood. The rearrangement uses TRBV21-1 and TRBJ2-6; the D segment call TRBD2 is taken from the table without a DNA check. TRBV21-1 is flagged as a pseudogene. This TCR was recovered from a man between 18 and 29 years old in good health. The CDR3 loop reads CASSKASGKPGANVLTF. The DNA of the CDR3 is TGTGCCAGCAGCAAAGCCTCGGGGAAGCCTGGGGCCAACGTCCTGACTTTC.